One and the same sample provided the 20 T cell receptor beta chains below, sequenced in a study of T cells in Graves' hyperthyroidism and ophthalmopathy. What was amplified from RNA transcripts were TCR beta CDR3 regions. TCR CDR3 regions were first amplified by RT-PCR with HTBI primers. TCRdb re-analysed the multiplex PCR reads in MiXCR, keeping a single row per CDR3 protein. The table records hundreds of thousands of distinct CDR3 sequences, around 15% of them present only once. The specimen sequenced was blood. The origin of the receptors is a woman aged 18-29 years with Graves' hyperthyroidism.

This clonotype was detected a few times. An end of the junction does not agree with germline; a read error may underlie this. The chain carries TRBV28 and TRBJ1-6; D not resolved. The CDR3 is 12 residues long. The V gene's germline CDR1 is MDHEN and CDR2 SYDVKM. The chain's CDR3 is CASSQPLSPLHF. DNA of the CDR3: TGCGCCAGCAGCCAACCTCTCTCACCCCTCCACTTT.

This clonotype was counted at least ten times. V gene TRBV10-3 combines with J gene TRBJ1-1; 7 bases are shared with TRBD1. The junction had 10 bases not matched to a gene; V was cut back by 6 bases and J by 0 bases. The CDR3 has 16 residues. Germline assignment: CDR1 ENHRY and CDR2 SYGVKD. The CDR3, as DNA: TGTGCCATCAGATCCGGGACAGCCCGCATGAACACTGAAGCTTTCTTT. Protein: CAIRSGTARMNTEAFF.

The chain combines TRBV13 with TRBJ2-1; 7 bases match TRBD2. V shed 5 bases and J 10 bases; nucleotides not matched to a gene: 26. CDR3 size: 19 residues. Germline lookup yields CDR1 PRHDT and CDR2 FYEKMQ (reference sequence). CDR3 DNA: TGTGCCAGCAGCCTTTCCCATAAGACTCGGGACGGGGGGATTTCGGAGCAGTTCTTC. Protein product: CASSLSHKTRDGGISEQFF. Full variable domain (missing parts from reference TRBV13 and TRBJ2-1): AAGVIQSPRHLIKEKRETATLKCYPIPRHDTVYWYQQGPGQDPQFLISFYEKMQSDKGSIPDRFSAQQFSDYHSELNMSSLELGDSALYFCASSLSHKTRDGGISEQFFGPGTRLTVL.

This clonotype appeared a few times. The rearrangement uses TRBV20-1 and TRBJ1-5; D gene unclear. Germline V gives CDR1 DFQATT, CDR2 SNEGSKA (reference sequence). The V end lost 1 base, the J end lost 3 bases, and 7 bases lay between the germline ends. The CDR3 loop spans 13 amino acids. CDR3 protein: CSARAQPNQPQHF. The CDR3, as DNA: TGCAGTGCTAGAGCTCAGCCCAATCAGCCCCAGCATTTT.

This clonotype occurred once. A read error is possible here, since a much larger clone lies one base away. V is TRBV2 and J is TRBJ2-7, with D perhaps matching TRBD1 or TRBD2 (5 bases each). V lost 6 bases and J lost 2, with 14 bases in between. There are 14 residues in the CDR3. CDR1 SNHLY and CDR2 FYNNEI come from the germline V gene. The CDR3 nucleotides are TGTGCCAGCAGCCCACGGGACGCAACCTACGAGCAGTACTTC. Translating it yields CASSPRDATYEQYF.

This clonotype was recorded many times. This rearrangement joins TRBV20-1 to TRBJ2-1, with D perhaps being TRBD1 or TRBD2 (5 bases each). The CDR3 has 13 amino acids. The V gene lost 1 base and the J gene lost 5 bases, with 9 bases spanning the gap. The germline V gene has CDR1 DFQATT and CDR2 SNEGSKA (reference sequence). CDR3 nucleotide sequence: TGCAGTGCTAGAGCTCGGGGCCACAATGAGCAGTTCTTC. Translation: CSARARGHNEQFF.

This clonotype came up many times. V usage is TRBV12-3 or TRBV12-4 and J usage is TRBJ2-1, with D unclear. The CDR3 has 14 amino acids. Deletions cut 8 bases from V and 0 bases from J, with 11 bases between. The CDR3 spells CASATPSSYNEQFF. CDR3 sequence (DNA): TGTGCCAGCGCTACACCCAGCTCCTACAATGAGCAGTTCTTC.

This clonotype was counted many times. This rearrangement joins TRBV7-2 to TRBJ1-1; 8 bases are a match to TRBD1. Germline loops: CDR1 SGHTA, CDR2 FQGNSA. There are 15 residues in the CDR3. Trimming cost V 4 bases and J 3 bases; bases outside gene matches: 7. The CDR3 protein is CASSSQGALDTEAFF. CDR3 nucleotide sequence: TGTGCCAGCAGCTCTCAGGGGGCGTTGGACACTGAAGCTTTCTTT.

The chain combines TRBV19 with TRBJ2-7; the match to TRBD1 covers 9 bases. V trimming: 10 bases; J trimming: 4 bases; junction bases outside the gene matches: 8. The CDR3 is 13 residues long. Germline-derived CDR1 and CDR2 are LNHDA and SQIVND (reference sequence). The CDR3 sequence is CATRDRARYEQYF. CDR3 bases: TGTGCCACCCGGGACAGGGCACGTTACGAGCAGTACTTC. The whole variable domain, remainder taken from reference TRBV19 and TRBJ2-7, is DGGITQSPKYLFRKEGQNVTLSCEQNLNHDAMYWYRQDPGQGLRLIYYSQIVNDFQKGDIAEGYSVSREKKESFPLTVTSAQKNPTAFYLCATRDRARYEQYFGPGTRLTVT.

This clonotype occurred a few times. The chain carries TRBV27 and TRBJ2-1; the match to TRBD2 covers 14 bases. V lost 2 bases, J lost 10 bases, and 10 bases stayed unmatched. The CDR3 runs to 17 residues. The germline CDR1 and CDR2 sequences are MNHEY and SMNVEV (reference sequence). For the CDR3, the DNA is TGTGCCAGCAGTTTAGGGACTAGCGGGAGCCTGGTCAGCGAGCAGTTCTTC. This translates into CASSLGTSGSLVSEQFF.

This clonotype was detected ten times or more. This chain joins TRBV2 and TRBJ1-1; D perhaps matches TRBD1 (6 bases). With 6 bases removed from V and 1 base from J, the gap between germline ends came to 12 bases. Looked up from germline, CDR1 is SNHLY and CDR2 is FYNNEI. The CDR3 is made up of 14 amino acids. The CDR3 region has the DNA TGTGCCAGCAGGGCCGGGACATGGAACACTGAAGCTTTCTTT. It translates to CASRAGTWNTEAFF.

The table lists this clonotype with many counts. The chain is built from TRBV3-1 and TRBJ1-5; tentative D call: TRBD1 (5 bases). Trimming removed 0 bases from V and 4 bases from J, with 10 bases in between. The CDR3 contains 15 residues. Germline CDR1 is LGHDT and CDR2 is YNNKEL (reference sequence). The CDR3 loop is CASSQDRGGNQPQHF. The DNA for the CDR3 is TGTGCCAGCAGCCAAGATCGGGGGGGTAATCAGCCCCAGCATTTT. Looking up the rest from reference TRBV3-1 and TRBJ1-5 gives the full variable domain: DTAVSQTPKYLVTQMGNDKSIKCEQNLGHDTMYWYKQDSKKFLKIMFSYNNKELIINETVPNRFSPKSPDKAHLNLHINSLELGDSAVYFCASSQDRGGNQPQHFGDGTRLSIL.

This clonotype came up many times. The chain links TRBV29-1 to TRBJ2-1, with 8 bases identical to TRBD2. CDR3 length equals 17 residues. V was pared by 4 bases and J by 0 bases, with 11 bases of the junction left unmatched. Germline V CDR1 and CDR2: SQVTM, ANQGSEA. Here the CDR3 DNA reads TGCAGCGTTGGGGGAGCGGGAGATGGTTTCTCCTACAATGAGCAGTTCTTC. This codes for CSVGGAGDGFSYNEQFF.

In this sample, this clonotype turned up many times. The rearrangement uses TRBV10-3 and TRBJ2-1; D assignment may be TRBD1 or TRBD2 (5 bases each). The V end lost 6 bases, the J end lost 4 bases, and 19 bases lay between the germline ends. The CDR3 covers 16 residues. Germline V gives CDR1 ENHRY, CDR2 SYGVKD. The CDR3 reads CAIRGDGDPLYNEQFF. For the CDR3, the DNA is TGTGCCATCAGGGGGGACGGAGACCCCCTTTACAATGAGCAGTTCTTC.

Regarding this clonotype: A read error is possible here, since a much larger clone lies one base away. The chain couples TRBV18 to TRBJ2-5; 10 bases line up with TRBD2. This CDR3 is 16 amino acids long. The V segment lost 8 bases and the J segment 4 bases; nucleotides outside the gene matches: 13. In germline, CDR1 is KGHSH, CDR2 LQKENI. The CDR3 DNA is TGTGCCAGCCCTCCTCAACTAGCGGGATCTTCAGAGACCCAGTACTTC. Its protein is CASPPQLAGSSETQYF.

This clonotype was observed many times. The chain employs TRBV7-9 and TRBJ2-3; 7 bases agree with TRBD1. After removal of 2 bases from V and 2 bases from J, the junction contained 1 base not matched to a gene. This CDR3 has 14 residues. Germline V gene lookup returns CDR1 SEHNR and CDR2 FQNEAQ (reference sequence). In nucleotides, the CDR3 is TGTGCCAGCAGCTTACAGGGGGACACAGATACGCAGTATTTT. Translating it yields CASSLQGDTDTQYF.

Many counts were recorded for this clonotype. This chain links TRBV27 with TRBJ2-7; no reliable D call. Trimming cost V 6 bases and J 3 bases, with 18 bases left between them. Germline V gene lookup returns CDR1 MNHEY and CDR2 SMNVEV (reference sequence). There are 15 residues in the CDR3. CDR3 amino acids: CASRDGLGPSYEQYF. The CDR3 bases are TGTGCCAGCAGGGACGGCCTCGGACCAAGCTACGAGCAGTACTTC.

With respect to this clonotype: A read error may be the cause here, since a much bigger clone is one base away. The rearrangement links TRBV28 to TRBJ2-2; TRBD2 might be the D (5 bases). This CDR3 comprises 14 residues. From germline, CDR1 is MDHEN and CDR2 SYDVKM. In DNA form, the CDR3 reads TGTGCCAGCAGTTTAGGGTTTAGCACCGGGGAGCCGTTTTTT. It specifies CASSLGFSTGEPFF.

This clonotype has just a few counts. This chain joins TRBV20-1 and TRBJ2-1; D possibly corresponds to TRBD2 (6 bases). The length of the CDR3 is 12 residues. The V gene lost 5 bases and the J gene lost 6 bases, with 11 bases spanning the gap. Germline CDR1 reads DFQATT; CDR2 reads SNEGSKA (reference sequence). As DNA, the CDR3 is TGCAGTGCTGAGGACTATACCAATGAGCAGTTCTTC. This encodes CSAEDYTNEQFF.

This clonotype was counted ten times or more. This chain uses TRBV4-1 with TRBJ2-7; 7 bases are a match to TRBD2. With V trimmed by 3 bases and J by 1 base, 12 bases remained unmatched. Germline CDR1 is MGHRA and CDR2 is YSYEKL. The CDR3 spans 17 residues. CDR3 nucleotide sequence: TGCGCCAGCAGCCACCTGGAAAGCGGGACTTCATCCTACGAGCAGTACTTC. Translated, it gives CASSHLESGTSSYEQYF.